This T cell receptor beta chain is from a study of T cell changes during pregnancy in multiple sclerosis. Data came from immunoSEQ multiplex PCR; TCRdb stores just in-frame clones and leaves some out. The data hold 60,000 to 65,000 clones, with about 92% observed a single time. The sequence came from a female donor in good health, enrolled as a control in a pregnancy study. The input for sequencing was peripheral blood, taken in the second trimester of pregnancy.

CDR3 region: CASRGQSSEKLFF. CDR3 bases: TGTGCCAGCAGGGGGCAGTCATCTGAAAAACTGTTTTTT. V is TRBV2 and J is TRBJ1-4; a weak D match, TRBD1 (5 bases). Trimming removed 6 bases from V and 7 bases from J, with 12 bases in between. CDR1 is SNHLY and CDR2 is FYNNEI in the germline V gene. The CDR3 is 13 residues long.